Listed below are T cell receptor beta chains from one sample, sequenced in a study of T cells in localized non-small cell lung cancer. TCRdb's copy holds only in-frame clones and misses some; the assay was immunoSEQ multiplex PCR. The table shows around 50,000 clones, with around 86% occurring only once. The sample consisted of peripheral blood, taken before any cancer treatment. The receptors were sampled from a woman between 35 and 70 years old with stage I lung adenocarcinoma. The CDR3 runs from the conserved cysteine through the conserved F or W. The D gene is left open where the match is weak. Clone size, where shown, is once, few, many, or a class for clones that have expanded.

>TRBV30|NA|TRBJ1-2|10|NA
CAWGTYGYTF
TGTGCCTGGGGAACCTATGGCTACACCTTC
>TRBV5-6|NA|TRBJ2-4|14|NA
CASSVSGTRNIQYF
TGTGCCAGCAGCGTCTCCGGGACGCGCAACATTCAGTACTTC
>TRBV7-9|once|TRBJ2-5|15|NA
CASSLLLGTQETQYF
TGTGCCAGCAGCCTACTCTTAGGGACCCAAGAGACCCAGTACTTC
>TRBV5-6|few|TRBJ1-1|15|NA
CASSLDTGPGNEAFF
TGTGCCAGCAGCTTGGACACCGGGCCCGGGAACGAAGCTTTCTTT
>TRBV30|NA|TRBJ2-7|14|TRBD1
CAWSPPGQGGPQYF
TGTGCCTGGAGTCCTCCGGGACAGGGCGGTCCTCAGTACTTC
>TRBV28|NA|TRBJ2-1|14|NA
CASSFGSSYNEQFF
TGTGCCAGCAGTTTTGGAAGCTCCTACAATGAGCAGTTCTTC
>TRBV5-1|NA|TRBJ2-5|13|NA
CASSFSGAETQYF
TGCGCCAGCAGCTTTTCGGGCGCGGAGACCCAGTACTTC
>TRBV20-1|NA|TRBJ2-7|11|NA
CSWTKRSEQYF
TGCAGTTGGACTAAACGGTCCGAGCAGTACTTC
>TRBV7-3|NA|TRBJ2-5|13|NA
CASSRYGSETQYF
TGTGCCAGCAGCCGCTACGGGTCCGAGACCCAGTACTTC
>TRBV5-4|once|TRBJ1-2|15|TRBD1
CASSWAGQGNYGYTF
TGTGCCAGCAGCTGGGCGGGACAGGGGAACTATGGCTACACCTTC
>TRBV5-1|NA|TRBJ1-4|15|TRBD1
CASSLGQGPGEKLFF
TGCGCCAGCAGCTTGGGACAGGGGCCGGGTGAAAAACTGTTTTTT
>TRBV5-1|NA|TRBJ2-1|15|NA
CASSLAVGSYNEQFF
TGCGCCAGCAGCTTGGCCGTTGGCAGTTACAATGAGCAGTTCTTC
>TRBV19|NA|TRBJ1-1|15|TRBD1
CASSVLDRGDPEAFF
TGTGCCAGTAGCGTACTGGACAGGGGGGATCCTGAAGCTTTCTTT
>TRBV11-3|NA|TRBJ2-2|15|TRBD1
CASSWTGQGTGELFF
TGTGCCAGCAGCTGGACAGGGCAAGGGACCGGGGAGCTGTTTTTT
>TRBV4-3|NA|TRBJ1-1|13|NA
CASSLVGRTEAFF
TGCGCCAGCAGCCTGGTGGGGAGGACTGAAGCTTTCTTT
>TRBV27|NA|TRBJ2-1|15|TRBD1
CASSLSTGAYNEQFF
TGTGCCAGCAGTCTCTCGACAGGGGCATACAATGAGCAGTTCTTC
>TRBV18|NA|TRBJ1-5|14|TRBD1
CASSPGTGYQPQHF
TGTGCCAGCTCACCTGGGACAGGGTATCAGCCCCAGCATTTT
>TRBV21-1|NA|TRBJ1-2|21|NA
CASSPEATWGKDDSPKEGYTF
TGTGCCAGCAGCCCTGAGGCGACATGGGGTAAGGACGACTCGCCCAAGGAAGGCTACACCTTC
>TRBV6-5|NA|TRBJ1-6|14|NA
CASSLTLERSPLHF
TGTGCCAGCAGTTTGACCCTGGAGAGGTCACCCCTCCACTTT
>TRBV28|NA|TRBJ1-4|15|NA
CASRFRRQGMEKLFF
TGTGCCAGCAGGTTCCGGAGGCAGGGAATGGAGAAACTGTTTTTT
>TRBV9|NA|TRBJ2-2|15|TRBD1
CASSARQGGIGELFF
TGTGCCAGCAGCGCCAGACAGGGGGGGATCGGGGAGCTGTTTTTT
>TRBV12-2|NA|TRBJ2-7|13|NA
CASRLAWRGDRYF
TGTGCAAGTCGCTTAGCGTGGCGGGGGGATCGGTACTTC
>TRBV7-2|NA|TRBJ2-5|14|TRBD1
CASSLRTGEQTQYF
TGTGCCAGCAGCTTAAGGACAGGGGAGCAGACCCAGTACTTC
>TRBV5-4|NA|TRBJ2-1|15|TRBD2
CASSRGLAGRDEQFF
TGTGCCAGCAGCCGGGGACTAGCGGGAAGGGATGAGCAGTTCTTC
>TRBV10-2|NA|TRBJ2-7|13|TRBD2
CASRLAGLYEQYF
TGCGCCAGCAGACTAGCGGGCCTCTACGAGCAGTACTTC
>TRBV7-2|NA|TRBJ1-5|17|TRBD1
CASSPFPGTGLIQPQHF
TGTGCCAGCAGCCCATTTCCCGGGACAGGACTTATTCAGCCCCAGCATTTT
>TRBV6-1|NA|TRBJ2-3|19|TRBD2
CASSEALPDTGGSTDTQYF
TGTGCCAGCAGTGAAGCGCTTCCGGATACGGGGGGGAGCACAGATACGCAGTATTTT
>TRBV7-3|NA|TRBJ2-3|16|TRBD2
CASSSLAGVSRDTQYF
TGTGCCAGCAGCTCACTAGCGGGGGTGTCCCGAGATACGCAGTATTTT
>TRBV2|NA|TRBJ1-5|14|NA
CASRVDERNQPQHF
TGTGCCAGCAGAGTGGACGAAAGAAATCAGCCCCAGCATTTT
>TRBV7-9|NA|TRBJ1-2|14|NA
CASSLDSRGYGYTF
TGTGCCAGCAGCTTAGATTCCCGGGGGTATGGCTACACCTTC
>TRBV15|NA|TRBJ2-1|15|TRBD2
CATSRVSGVGDEQFF
TGTGCCACCAGCAGAGTAAGCGGGGTCGGCGATGAGCAGTTCTTC
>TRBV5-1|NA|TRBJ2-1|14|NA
CASSLLGAYNEQFF
TGCGCCAGCAGCTTGCTGGGGGCCTACAATGAGCAGTTCTTC
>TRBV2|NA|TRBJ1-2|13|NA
CASQTAPNYGYTF
TGTGCCAGCCAGACAGCTCCTAACTATGGCTACACCTTC
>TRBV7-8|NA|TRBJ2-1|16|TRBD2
CASSLLAAGEYNEQFF
TGTGCCAGCAGCTTATTGGCAGCGGGGGAATACAATGAGCAGTTCTTC
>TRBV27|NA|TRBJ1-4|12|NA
CASSLRGEKLFF
TGTGCCAGCAGTTTACGAGGCGAAAAACTGTTTTTT
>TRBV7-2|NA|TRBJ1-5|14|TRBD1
CASSRTGGKQPQHF
TGTGCCAGCAGCCGAACAGGGGGCAAGCAGCCCCAGCATTTT
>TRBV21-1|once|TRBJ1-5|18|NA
CASSQKLPRTGSRMPQHF
TGTGCCAGCAGCCAAAAGCTTCCCCGGACAGGGAGTAGGATGCCCCAGCATTTT
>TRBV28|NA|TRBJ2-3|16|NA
CASRLPGPPGTDTQYF
TGTGCCAGCCGCCTACCGGGACCACCTGGCACAGATACGCAGTATTTT
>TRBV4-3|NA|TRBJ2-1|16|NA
CASSQDPLASTSEQFF
TGCGCCAGCAGCCAAGATCCCCTGGCTAGCACTAGTGAGCAGTTCTTC
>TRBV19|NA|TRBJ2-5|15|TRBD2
CASSGVAGPQETQYF
TGTGCCAGTAGTGGAGTAGCGGGGCCTCAAGAGACCCAGTACTTC
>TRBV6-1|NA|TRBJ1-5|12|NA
CASKVRNQPQHF
TGTGCCAGCAAGGTCAGAAATCAGCCCCAGCATTTT
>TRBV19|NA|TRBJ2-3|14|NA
CASSDRPSTDTQYF
TGTGCCAGTAGTGACCGGCCGAGCACAGATACGCAGTATTTT
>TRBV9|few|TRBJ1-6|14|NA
CASSKTSDNSPLHF
TGTGCCAGCAGCAAGACCTCGGACAATTCACCCCTCCACTTT
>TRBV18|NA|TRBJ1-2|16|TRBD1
CASSPPRDRRTYGYTF
TGTGCCAGCTCACCACCCCGGGACAGGAGAACCTATGGCTACACCTTC
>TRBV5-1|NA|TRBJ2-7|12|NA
CASSPTGPEQYF
TGCGCCAGCAGCCCTACAGGGCCCGAGCAGTACTTC
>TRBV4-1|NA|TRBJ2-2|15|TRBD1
CASSPGQGAAGELFF
TGCGCCAGCAGCCCCGGACAGGGGGCGGCTGGGGAGCTGTTTTTT
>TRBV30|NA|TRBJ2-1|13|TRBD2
CAWSVLGLGEQFF
TGTGCCTGGAGTGTATTAGGACTAGGGGAGCAGTTCTTC
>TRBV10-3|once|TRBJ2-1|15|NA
CAIRAPGSSYNEQFF
TGTGCCATCAGAGCCCCAGGGAGCTCCTACAATGAGCAGTTCTTC
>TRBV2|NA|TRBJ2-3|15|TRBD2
CASSERGGVTDTQYF
TGTGCCAGCAGTGAACGTGGGGGGGTCACAGATACGCAGTATTTT
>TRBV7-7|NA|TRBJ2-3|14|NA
CASSPRLGTDTQYF
TGTGCCAGCAGCCCCCGCCTCGGAACAGATACGCAGTATTTT
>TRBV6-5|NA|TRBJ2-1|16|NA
CASSLQPGSSYNEQFF
TGTGCCAGCAGTTTACAACCGGGGAGCTCCTACAATGAGCAGTTCTTC
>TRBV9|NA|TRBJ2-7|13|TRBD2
CASSVGGAHEQYF
TGTGCCAGCAGCGTGGGAGGGGCTCACGAGCAGTACTTC
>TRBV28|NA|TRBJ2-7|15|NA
CASSLSGGPLYEQYF
TGTGCCAGCAGTTTATCCGGGGGGCCATTGTACGAGCAGTACTTC
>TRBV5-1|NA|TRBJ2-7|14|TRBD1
CASSLGQGSHEQYF
TGCGCCAGCAGCTTGGGACAGGGGTCCCACGAGCAGTACTTC